This T cell receptor beta chain was captured in a study of T cells after posttransplantation cyclophosphamide. Cyclophosphamide on days +3 and +4 followed busulfan-fludarabine conditioning and a marrow graft. This table comes from immunoSEQ multiplex PCR, and its TCRdb copy is limited to in-frame clones, with some not included. The data show around 3,000 clones, none appearing only once, with about a third held by the ten largest. This clone was detected many times. This CDR3 is built from 16 residues. V gave up 0 bases and J gave up 8 bases; unmatched junction bases: 10. Germline V gene lookup returns CDR1 MGHRA and CDR2 YSYEKL.

The gene calls are TRBV4-1 and TRBJ1-2; 9 nucleotides align to TRBD1. The material sequenced was PBMCs, taken after allogeneic stem cell transplant with posttransplant cyclophosphamide. The receptor's source is a male patient aged 25 to 39 who received an allogeneic stem cell transplant from a related donor, was CMV-positive, and had acute GVHD only. Some T cells may possibly be graft donor cells. The CDR3 sequence is CASSQDVGTGYSGYTF. CDR3 in DNA: TGCGCCAGCAGCCAAGATGTCGGGACAGGGTATTCGGGCTACACCTTC.